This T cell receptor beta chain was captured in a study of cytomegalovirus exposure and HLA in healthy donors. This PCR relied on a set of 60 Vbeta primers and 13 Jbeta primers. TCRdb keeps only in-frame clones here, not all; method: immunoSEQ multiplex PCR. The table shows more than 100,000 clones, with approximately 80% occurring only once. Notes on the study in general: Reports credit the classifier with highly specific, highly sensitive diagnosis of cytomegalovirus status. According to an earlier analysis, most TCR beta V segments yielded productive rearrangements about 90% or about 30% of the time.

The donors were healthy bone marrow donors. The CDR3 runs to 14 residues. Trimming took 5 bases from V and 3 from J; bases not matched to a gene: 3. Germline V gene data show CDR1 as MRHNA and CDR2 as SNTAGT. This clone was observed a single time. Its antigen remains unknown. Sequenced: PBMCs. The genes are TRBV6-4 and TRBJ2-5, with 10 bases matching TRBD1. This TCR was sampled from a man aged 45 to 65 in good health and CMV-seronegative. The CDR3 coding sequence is TGTGCCAGCAGTCCGGGGACAGGGGAAGAGACCCAGTACTTC. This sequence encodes CASSPGTGEETQYF.